A selection of T cell receptor beta chains follows, all from one sample in a study of spatial heterogeneity in lung cancer. TCRdb re-called the 5' RACE reads through MiXCR, storing one row per CDR3 protein. The sample yields 50,000 or so distinct CDR3 sequences, roughly 12% seen once. The source was PBMCs, collected at surgery. These receptors were obtained from a female donor with early-stage non-small cell lung cancer. The CDR3 runs from the conserved cysteine through the conserved F or W. D genes are given only for firm matches. Part of the rows lack a size; the others show once, few, many or a class for expanded clones.

TRBJ1-2 TRBV6-1 - once TGTGCCAGCAGTGGATATTCTAACTATGGCTACACCTTC CASSGYSNYGYTF
TRBJ1-5 TRBV20-1 TRBD1 - TGCAGTGCTAGAGGTGTGCAGGGGGCCGGTCAGCCCCAGCATTTT CSARGVQGAGQPQHF
TRBJ1-1 TRBV7-6 - - TGTGCCAGCAGCTCCCTGCCCGGCGGCGAAGCTTTCTTT CASSSLPGGEAFF
TRBJ2-5 TRBV11-1 - few TGTGCCAGCAGCCACCTCATTGAAGCAGAGACCCAGTACTTC CASSHLIEAETQYF
TRBJ2-3 TRBV9 TRBD2 - TGTGCCAGCAGCGTAGGAGGGCTAGCGGCCGATACGCAGTATTTT CASSVGGLAADTQYF
TRBJ1-1 TRBV2 - - TGTGCCAGCAGTGACATTTCAGTGAACACTGAAGCTTTCTTT CASSDISVNTEAFF
TRBJ1-5 TRBV9 - many TGTGCCAGCAGCGTAGATGCACAGGCGTATCAGCCCCAGCATTTT CASSVDAQAYQPQHF
TRBJ2-6 TRBV27 - - TGTGCCAGCAGGCGGGGGGCCAACGTCCTGACTTTC CASRRGANVLTF
TRBJ1-5 TRBV29-1 - few TGCAGCGTTTCCGAACCGGGAGGAGATCAGCCCCAGCATTTT CSVSEPGGDQPQHF
TRBJ2-3 TRBV25-1 TRBD2 few TGTGCCAGCAGTGATCCAGCGGGGCTAAGCACAGATACGCAGTATTTT CASSDPAGLSTDTQYF
TRBJ2-7 TRBV4-2 TRBD1 many TGTGCCAGCAGCCAAGAAGGGTCAGGGGGTCACTACGAGCAGTACTTC CASSQEGSGGHYEQYF
TRBJ2-3 TRBV27 - - TGTGCCAGCAGTTCCCAAGCACAGGATACGCAGTATTTT CASSSQAQDTQYF
TRBJ1-2 TRBV6-2/TRBV6-3 - few TGTGCCAGCAGTGGAAACACCCCTCAAAATAGCGGCTACACCTTC CASSGNTPQNSGYTF
TRBJ1-2 TRBV12-3/TRBV12-4 - few TGTGCCAGCAGTCGTACAGGGTTCTATGGCTACACCTTC CASSRTGFYGYTF
TRBJ2-7 TRBV20-1 TRBD2 - TGCAGTGCTATCCTCACAGCGGGGGGTGGCTACGAGCAGTACTTC CSAILTAGGGYEQYF
TRBJ2-5 TRBV2 - many TGTGCCAGCAGGACGGAGAATAAAGAGACCCAGTACTTC CASRTENKETQYF
TRBJ1-1 TRBV12-3/TRBV12-4 TRBD1 few TGTGCCAGCAGTACTCACAGGGGGAACACTGAAGCTTTCTTT CASSTHRGNTEAFF
TRBJ1-1 TRBV12-3/TRBV12-4 - - TGTGCCAGCAGACCCGGGGCGCTAGGCGGTAACACTGAAGCTTTCTTT CASRPGALGGNTEAFF
TRBJ2-3 TRBV20-1 - - TGCAGTGCTAGCCCCGAGAACACAGATACGCAGTATTTT CSASPENTDTQYF
TRBJ1-4 TRBV30 - - TGTGCCTGGAGTAAAGGGCTAGCTAATGAAAAACTGTTTTTT CAWSKGLANEKLFF
TRBJ1-5 TRBV7-9 - - TGTGCCAGCAGCTTAGCGAAGGGGGAGATACATGGTCCCCAGCATTTT CASSLAKGEIHGPQHF
TRBJ1-3 TRBV5-1 TRBD1 many TGCGCCAGCAGCCGAGGACAGGAAGTTGGAAACACCATATATTTT CASSRGQEVGNTIYF
TRBJ2-4 TRBV7-8 - many TGTGCCAGCAGCCCCTTTTATGAGGATGACATTCAGTACTTC CASSPFYEDDIQYF
TRBJ2-2 TRBV9 TRBD1 many TGTGCCAGCAGCGTGACAGGGGGAACGAACACCGGGGAGCTGTTTTTT CASSVTGGTNTGELFF
TRBJ2-1 TRBV5-6 - - TGTGCCAGCAGCTTGGGGGGGGTGGCGCCCCACAATGAGCAGTTCTTC CASSLGGVAPHNEQFF
TRBJ2-5 TRBV20-1 - - TGCAGTGCTACTAAGGACAGCTTTACTGGGGAGACCCAGTACTTC CSATKDSFTGETQYF
TRBJ2-2 TRBV5-1 - - TGCGCCAGCAGCTTAGGCTCGAACACCGGGGAGCTGTTTTTT CASSLGSNTGELFF
TRBJ1-2 TRBV6-5 - few TGTGCCAGCAGCCCACGCAGACGCGAGAATGGCTACACCTTC CASSPRRRENGYTF
TRBJ1-2 TRBV7-2 - - TGTGCCAGCAGCTTGGTTTCGCGGGGGGAGGAAGGCTACACCTTC CASSLVSRGEEGYTF
TRBJ1-1 TRBV6-5 TRBD1 - TGTGCCAGCACCAGGACAGGGAACACTGAAGCTTTCTTT CASTRTGNTEAFF
TRBJ2-3 TRBV20-1 - few TGCAGTGCTAGTACGGTAGCGAAAAGCACAGATACGCAGTATTTT CSASTVAKSTDTQYF
TRBJ2-7 TRBV9 TRBD2 - TGTGCCAGCAGCCCAAGGGGACTAGTCTACGAGCAGTACTTC CASSPRGLVYEQYF
TRBJ2-1 TRBV4-2 - many TGTGCCAGCAGCCAAGATCTGGGGGATGAGCAGTTCTTC CASSQDLGDEQFF
TRBJ2-2 TRBV6-1 - - TGTGCCAGCAGTTTCACAGGAACCACCGGGGAGCTGTTTTTT CASSFTGTTGELFF
TRBJ2-3 TRBV6-2/TRBV6-3 - many TGTGCCAGCAGTTACGTGGGGAACACAGATACGCAGTATTTT CASSYVGNTDTQYF
TRBJ1-2 TRBV14 - few TGTGCCAGCCGGGGAGGGTCCTACTATGGCTACACCTTC CASRGGSYYGYTF
TRBJ2-5 TRBV6-2/TRBV6-3 - many TGTGCCAGCAGTTATGGCTACCAAGAGACCCAGTACTTC CASSYGYQETQYF
TRBJ2-7 TRBV3-1 - many TGTGCCAGCAGCCAAGGCTACGAGCAGTACTTC CASSQGYEQYF
TRBJ1-4 TRBV6-5 - many TGTGCCAGCAGGCACAGGGTGTATGAAAAACTGTTTTTT CASRHRVYEKLFF
TRBJ1-1 TRBV7-9 TRBD1 many TGTGCCAGCAGTTCCGGACAGGGGGTAAAAACTGAAGCTTTCTTT CASSSGQGVKTEAFF
TRBJ1-2 TRBV20-1 - many TGCAGTGCTAGAGAGGGAATGGGGTATGGCTACACCTTC CSAREGMGYGYTF
TRBJ1-2 TRBV9 - few TGTGCCAGCAGCCCCCTTACTCCCGCGGACTATGGCTACACCTTC CASSPLTPADYGYTF
TRBJ2-7 TRBV6-5 - few TGTGCCAGCAGTTACAGGGACAACTACGAGCAGTACTTC CASSYRDNYEQYF
TRBJ2-1 TRBV19 - few TGTGCCAGTAGTATTGCAGGAACCTACAATGAGCAGTTCTTC CASSIAGTYNEQFF
TRBJ1-2 TRBV4-2 - - TGTGCCAGCAGCCAAGGGGGACTCAGGGACCCTAACTATGGCTACACCTTC CASSQGGLRDPNYGYTF
TRBJ2-5 TRBV6-1 TRBD2 few TGTGCCAGCAGTCTCACACTAGCGGGGCAAGAGACCCAGTACTTC CASSLTLAGQETQYF
TRBJ2-3 TRBV5-4 TRBD2 few TGTGCCAGCAGCCCGGAAAGACTAGCGGGGAGTAAAGATACGCAGTATTTT CASSPERLAGSKDTQYF
TRBJ2-3 TRBV6-5 - few TGTGCCAGCACCTTAACGTCTGGCGCCGCTGGCACAGATACGCAGTATTTT CASTLTSGAAGTDTQYF
TRBJ1-2 TRBV27 - - TGTGCCAGCAACGCGTACGGCGGACCTTCAACTAACTATGGCTACACCTTC CASNAYGGPSTNYGYTF
TRBJ1-1 TRBV25-1 TRBD1 - TGTGCCAGCAGTGAATGGGGCTTTGAGGGGACAGGGACTGAAGCTTTCTTT CASSEWGFEGTGTEAFF
TRBJ1-2 TRBV30 - few TGTGCCTGGAGACAGGGTGTCGGTGGCTACACCTTC CAWRQGVGGYTF
TRBJ2-1 TRBV7-2 TRBD2 few TGTGCCAGCAGCTTAGTGCTAGCGGGGGGGTACAATGAGCAGTTCTTC CASSLVLAGGYNEQFF